These 15 T cell receptor beta chains share one sample of origin, sequenced in a study of T cells after yellow fever vaccination. TCRdb recomputed calls from the 5' RACE reads with MiXCR, one row per CDR3 protein. The sample shows 150,000 or so distinct CDR3 sequences, about a tenth of them seen only once. This specimen consisted of CD8+ T cells sorted from PBMCs, obtained 45 days after the yellow fever booster vaccination. These receptors were collected from a man younger than 30 who received the YFV17D yellow fever vaccine.

Turning to this clonotype: At one of its ends the junction is not consistent with the germline gene, which may arise from a read error. The chain combines TRBV7-9 with TRBJ1-2; D unresolved. CDR1 SEHNR and CDR2 FQNEAQ come from the germline V gene (reference sequence). This CDR3 region has 9 residues. The CDR3 DNA reads TGTGCCAGCAGCTTAGACTGGAGCTTC. Its protein product is CASSLDWSF. The full variable domain, rest sourced from reference TRBV7-9 and TRBJ1-2, is DTGVSQNPRHKITKRGQNVTFRCDPISEHNRLYWYRQTLGQGPEFLTYFQNEAQLEKSRLLSDRFSAERPKGSFSTLEIQRTEQGDSAMYLCASSLDWSFGSGTRLTVV.

This clonotype appeared a few times. The V call is TRBV27, the J call TRBJ2-1; a possible D gene is TRBD1 (5 bases). This CDR3 is 13 amino acids long. CDR1 MNHEY and CDR2 SMNVEV come from the germline V gene (reference sequence). Trimming took 6 bases from V and 8 from J, leaving 14 bases between them. CDR3 amino acids: CASREVGHDEQFF. As DNA, the CDR3 is TGTGCCAGCAGGGAAGTGGGGCACGATGAGCAGTTCTTC.

This clonotype was recorded a few times. The chain recombines TRBV25-1 with TRBJ1-1; unclear D gene. V lost 6 bases to trimming and J lost 1 base, with 12 bases between them. Germline CDR1 is MGHDK and CDR2 is SYGVNS. CDR3 length: 14 residues. CDR3 residues: CASRPEQQNTEAFF. DNA of the CDR3: TGTGCCAGCAGGCCCGAGCAGCAGAACACTGAAGCTTTCTTT.

V usage is TRBV30 and J usage is TRBJ1-2; maybe TRBD1 (6 bases). V lost 8 bases to trimming and J lost 8 bases, with 15 bases between them. This CDR3 has 11 residues. CDR1 and CDR2 from the germline V gene are GTSNPN and SVGIG (reference sequence). Here the CDR3 DNA reads TGTGCCGGGGGGGCTTCGGGAGGCTACACCTTC. As protein: CAGGASGGYTF.

The rearrangement links TRBV4-1 to TRBJ2-1; maybe TRBD1 (6 bases). The V gene's germline CDR1 is MGHRA and CDR2 YSYEKL. There are 16 residues in the CDR3. V dropped 6 bases and J dropped 3 bases, with 18 bases sitting between them. CDR3 in DNA: TGCGCCAGCAGACATACGACAGGAGCCGTCTACAATGAGCAGTTCTTC. As protein: CASRHTTGAVYNEQFF.

This clonotype was picked up many times. The chain has TRBV5-1 and TRBJ2-7; 7 bases are shared with TRBD1. This CDR3 has 15 residues. The V gene's germline CDR1 is SGHRS and CDR2 YFSETQ. Trimming at V came to 1 base and at J to 2 bases, leaving 6 bases not matched to a gene. The CDR3, as DNA: TGCGCCAGCAGCTTGACCCAACAGGGGACCTACGAGCAGTACTTC. It encodes CASSLTQQGTYEQYF. Filled out from reference TRBV5-1 and TRBJ2-7, the complete variable domain reads KAGVTQTPRYLIKTRGQQVTLSCSPISGHRSVSWYQQTPGQGLQFLFEYFSETQRNKGNFPGRFSGRQFSNSRSEMNVSTLELGDSALYLCASSLTQQGTYEQYFGPGTRLTVT.

This clonotype was picked up many times. The chain is built from TRBV20-1 and TRBJ2-1; TRBD2 matches at 7 bases. Losses at the gene ends were 0 bases for V and 2 bases for J; bases not matched to a gene: 4. Germline V gene sequence: CDR1 DFQATT, CDR2 SNEGSKA (reference sequence). CDR3 length: 15 residues. The CDR3 reads CSARDSAGAYNEQFF. CDR3 coding DNA: TGCAGTGCTAGAGATTCGGCGGGAGCCTACAATGAGCAGTTCTTC.

In this sample, this clonotype turned up many times. The chain carries TRBV7-9 and TRBJ2-3, with D maybe TRBD2 (6 bases). Germline V gene sequence: CDR1 SEHNR, CDR2 FQNEAQ (reference sequence). Deletions cut 6 bases from V and 6 bases from J, with 31 bases between. The CDR3 is made up of 19 amino acids. CDR3: CASSLPFRGGRSFGDTQYF. The DNA of the CDR3 is TGTGCCAGCAGTCTTCCCTTCCGGGGAGGAAGGTCTTTTGGGGATACGCAGTATTTT.

This clonotype was observed a few times. The chain links TRBV12-3 or TRBV12-4 to TRBJ2-5, with 8 nucleotides matching TRBD1. V dropped 8 bases and J dropped 3; count of bases not matched to a gene: 2. The CDR3 consists of 12 residues. This CDR3 is CASQGAEETQYF. DNA of the CDR3: TGTGCCAGCCAGGGGGCAGAAGAGACCCAGTACTTC.

This clonotype was recorded at least ten times. This chain links TRBV7-8 with TRBJ2-3; D unclear. V lost 1 base and J lost 5, with 10 bases in between. This CDR3 has 14 residues. In germline, CDR1 is SGHVS, CDR2 FQNEAQ. CDR3 DNA: TGTGCCAGCAGCTTAGAACGGTGGGGAGATACGCAGTATTTT. Translating gives CASSLERWGDTQYF.

This clonotype was found many times. The V and J genes are TRBV12-3 or TRBV12-4 and TRBJ2-3; D uncertain. This CDR3 has 14 amino acids. The ends were cut back, 4 bases at V and 0 bases at J, with 8 bases in the middle. As DNA, the CDR3 is TGTGCCAGCAGTTCCGGGCCTAGCACAGATACGCAGTATTTT. Translating it yields CASSSGPSTDTQYF.

This clonotype was counted only a few times. The chain uses TRBV20-1 and TRBJ2-3; 12 bases align to TRBD2. The CDR3 consists of 16 residues. Germline trimming cut 4 bases from V and 0 bases from J; bases unmatched to any gene: 5. Germline CDR1 and CDR2: DFQATT and SNEGSKA (reference sequence). This chain's CDR3 is CSATTTSGGSTDTQYF. CDR3 coding DNA: TGCAGTGCTACGACGACTAGCGGGGGAAGCACAGATACGCAGTATTTT.

In its sample, this clonotype was seen a few times. V and J are TRBV7-9 and TRBJ2-1, with TRBD2 matching 14 bases. Germline V gene lookup returns CDR1 SEHNR and CDR2 FQNEAQ (reference sequence). After removal of 5 bases from V and 11 bases from J, the junction contained 11 bases not matched to a gene. This CDR3 is 16 amino acids long. CDR3 amino acids: CASSPPGLAGDLKQFF. In DNA form, the CDR3 reads TGTGCCAGCAGCCCGCCGGGACTAGCGGGGGACTTGAAGCAGTTCTTC.

This clonotype has only a few counts. In DNA form, the CDR3 reads TGTGCCAGCAGTTTCGTAGCGGGGGTTGGAGATACGCAGTATTTT. Translation gives CASSFVAGVGDTQYF. The V call is TRBV6-5, the J call TRBJ2-3; TRBD2 matches at 9 bases. The trim removed 4 bases at V and 5 bases at J, leaving 7 bases unmatched. Germline-derived CDR1 and CDR2 are MNHEY and SVGAGI. CDR3 length: 15 amino acids.

V is TRBV11-2 and J is TRBJ2-7, with no clear D. CDR3 length: 11 amino acids. From germline, CDR1 is SGHAT and CDR2 FQNNGV. The V end lost 3 bases, the J end lost 2 bases, and 2 bases lay between the germline ends. CDR3 region: CASSFAYEQYF. CDR3 DNA: TGTGCCAGCAGCTTCGCCTACGAGCAGTACTTC.